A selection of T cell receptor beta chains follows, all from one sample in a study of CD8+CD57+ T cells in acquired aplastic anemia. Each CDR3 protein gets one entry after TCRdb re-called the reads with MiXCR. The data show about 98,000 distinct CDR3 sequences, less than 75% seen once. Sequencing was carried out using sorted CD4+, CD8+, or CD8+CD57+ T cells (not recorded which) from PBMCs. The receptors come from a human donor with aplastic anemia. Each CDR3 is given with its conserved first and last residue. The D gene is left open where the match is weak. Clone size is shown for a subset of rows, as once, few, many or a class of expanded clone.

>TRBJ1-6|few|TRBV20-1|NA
TGCAGTGCTACCAGCAGGAATTCACCCCTCCACTTT
CSATSRNSPLHF
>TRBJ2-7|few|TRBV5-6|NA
TGTGCCAGCAGCTCACAGTTAGGGGGGATGACCTACGAGCAGTACTTC
CASSSQLGGMTYEQYF
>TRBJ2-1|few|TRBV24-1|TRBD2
TGTGCCGTCGGGGGGGGCGGAGGCAATGAGCAGTTCTTC
CAVGGGGGNEQFF
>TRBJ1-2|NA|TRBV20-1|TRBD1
TGCAGTGCTAGAGATCTAGGGACAGTTCCTAACTATGGCTACACCTTC
CSARDLGTVPNYGYTF
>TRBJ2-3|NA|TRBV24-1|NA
TGTGCCACCAAGCGGGCAGGGACGGATACGCAGTATTTT
CATKRAGTDTQYF
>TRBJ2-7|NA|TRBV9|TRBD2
TGTGCCAGCAGCCCTACGACTAGCGGGATACACGAGCAGTACTTC
CASSPTTSGIHEQYF
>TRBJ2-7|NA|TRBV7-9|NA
TGTGCCAGCAGCCTACAGGGCTACGAGCAGTACTTC
CASSLQGYEQYF
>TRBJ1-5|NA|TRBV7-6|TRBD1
TGTGCCAGCAGCTTACAACAGGGGGACGTTCAGCCCCAGCATTTT
CASSLQQGDVQPQHF
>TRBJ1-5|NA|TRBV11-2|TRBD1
TGTGCCAGCAGCCGCACCGGGACAGGGGATCAGCCCCAGCATTTT
CASSRTGTGDQPQHF
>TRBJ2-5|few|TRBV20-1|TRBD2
TGCAGTGCACCGGGAGGTGAAGAGACCCAGTACTTC
CSAPGGEETQYF
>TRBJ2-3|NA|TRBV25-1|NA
TGTGCCAGCAGTGCGCTTGGGGGCACAGATACGCAGTATTTT
CASSALGGTDTQYF
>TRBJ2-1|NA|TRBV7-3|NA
TGTGCCAGCAGCGCTTCCGGGACTGTCTACAATGAGCAGTTCTTC
CASSASGTVYNEQFF
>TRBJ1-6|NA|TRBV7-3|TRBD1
TGTGCCAGCAGCAGACAGGGGGCGAATTCACCCCTCCACTTT
CASSRQGANSPLHF
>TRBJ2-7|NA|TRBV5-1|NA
TGCGCCAGCAGCATGACCCAGGCCTACGAGCAGTACTTC
CASSMTQAYEQYF
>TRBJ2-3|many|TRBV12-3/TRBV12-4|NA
TGTGCCAGCAGACCAGATGGGGGGAGCACAGATACGCAGTATTTT
CASRPDGGSTDTQYF
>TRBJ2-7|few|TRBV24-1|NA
TGTGCCACCAGTGATCCCCGAGGGGAGTACGAGCAGTACTTC
CATSDPRGEYEQYF
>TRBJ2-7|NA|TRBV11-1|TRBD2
TGTGCCAGCAGCGACCCGGTAAACGGGAGGTCTCTCTCCTACGAGCAGTACTTC
CASSDPVNGRSLSYEQYF
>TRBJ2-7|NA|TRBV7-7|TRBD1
TGTGCCAGCAGCGTAGGACAGGGCCTCTACGAGCAGTACTTC
CASSVGQGLYEQYF
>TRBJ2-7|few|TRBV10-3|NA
TGTGCCGCCCGGACGGAAGGGGGCTACGAGCAGTACTTC
CAARTEGGYEQYF
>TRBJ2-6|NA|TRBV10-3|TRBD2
TGTGCCATCAGCGGACTAGCGGGAGCTTCTGGGGCCAACGTCCTGACTTTC
CAISGLAGASGANVLTF
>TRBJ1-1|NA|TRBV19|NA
TGTGCCAGTAGACCTGGAGGGCTCGCTAGTCTGAACACTGAAGCTTTCTTT
CASRPGGLASLNTEAFF
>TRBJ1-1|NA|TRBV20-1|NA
TGCAGTGCTGGAGGGACCGTGAACACTGAAGCTTTCTTT
CSAGGTVNTEAFF
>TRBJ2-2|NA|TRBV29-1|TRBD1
TGCAGCGTTATCATTTCGGGGACAGCTAACACCGGGGAGCTGTTTTTT
CSVIISGTANTGELFF
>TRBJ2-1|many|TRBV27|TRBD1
TGTGCCAGCAGTTTGTGGACAGGAGGCAATGAGCAGTTCTTC
CASSLWTGGNEQFF
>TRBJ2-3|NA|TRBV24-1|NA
TGTGCCACCAGTGATCAACAGGGATCGAGCACAGATACGCAGTATTTT
CATSDQQGSSTDTQYF
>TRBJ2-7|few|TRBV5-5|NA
TGTGCCAGCAGCTTGGCGGGCAGTGGGTACGAGCAGTACTTC
CASSLAGSGYEQYF
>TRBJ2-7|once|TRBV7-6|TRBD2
TGTGCCGGCGGTACGGGAGGCTCCTACGAGCAGTACTTC
CAGGTGGSYEQYF